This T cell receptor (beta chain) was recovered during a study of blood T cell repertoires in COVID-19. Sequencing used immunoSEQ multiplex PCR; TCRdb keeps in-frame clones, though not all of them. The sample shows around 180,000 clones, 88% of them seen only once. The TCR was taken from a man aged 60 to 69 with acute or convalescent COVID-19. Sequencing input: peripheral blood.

As DNA, the CDR3 is TGTGCCAGCAGCTTAGCGCAGGGTACAGGTGAGCAGTTCTTC. It specifies CASSLAQGTGEQFF. The chain joins TRBV11-3 to TRBJ2-1, with D perhaps TRBD1 (5 bases). Germline V lookup: CDR1 SGHNT, CDR2 YENEEA. This CDR3 has 14 residues. Trimming removed 1 base at V and 9 bases at J, with 13 bases between.